A selection of T cell receptor beta chains follows, all from one sample in a study of blood T cell repertoires in COVID-19. Assay: immunoSEQ multiplex PCR; the TCRdb copy retains only in-frame clones and omits some. The profile shows some 100,000 clones, 88% of them singletons. The specimen sequenced was peripheral blood. These receptors originate from a man in his forties or fifties with COVID-19, enrolled during active disease. CDR3s include the opening cysteine and the closing phenylalanine or tryptophan. Only part of the rows carry a size: once, few, many, or a class if the clone is expanded.

clone_size cdr3_length v_call cdr3_aa
. 14 TRBV5-1 CASSLRQDGGEQYF
. 17 TRBV6-2/TRBV6-3 CASSTPTSGGGYNEQFF
few 14 TRBV19 CASASGISGNTIYF
once 11 TRBV29-1 CSVDRGGGYTF
. 13 TRBV6-2/TRBV6-3 CASSYHPNQPQHF
. 14 TRBV4-3 CASSQGSSNQPQHF
. 23 TRBV4-2 CASSQFKGGPGTGGRSNTGELFF
once 12 TRBV12-3/TRBV12-4 CASSFSDQPQHF
. 16 TRBV3-1/TRBV3-2 CASSVYRAPNSYEQYF
. 13 TRBV7-8 CASSRAGYTEAFF
. 16 TRBV21-1 CASSPQGALNNEKLFF
. 17 TRBV7-3 CASSLTAVGVNNEKLFF
. 13 TRBV30 CAWSVYRESPLHF
few 12 TRBV7-9 CASSQIAYEQYF
. 14 TRBV18 CASSRDRDNSPLHF
. 15 TRBV9 CASSVSGGYAGEQFF
. 19 TRBV10-3 CAISESPGQGSAENMGYTF
. 14 TRBV7-2 CASIPARQGYGYTF
. 15 TRBV13 CASSLGLAGFREQFF
. 16 TRBV9 CASSVESSGTYYEQYF
. 14 TRBV30 CAWDKHRGLETQYF
. 16 TRBV6-2/TRBV6-3 CASSYTGTDLNYGYTF
. 14 TRBV5-4 CASRLQGGTDTQYF
. 15 TRBV23-1 CASSQSWTGAEKLFF
once 15 TRBV5-5 CASSLGTAANYGYTF
. 14 TRBV4-1 CASSQPGTGFEQYF
. 14 TRBV14 CASSLSDSSYEQYF
. 14 TRBV27 CASSLSWGVGELFF
. 15 TRBV19 CASRRAWGRPDTQYF